The source of this T cell receptor beta chain is a study of cytomegalovirus exposure and HLA in healthy donors. Trimming pared 5 bases from V and 10 bases from J, leaving 21 bases between. Looked up from germline, CDR1 is SGHTA and CDR2 is FQGNSA. The CDR3 is 16 amino acids. Study observations and caveats: Exclusion applied to some V segments, including TRBV6-2 and TRBV6-3, as they were indistinguishable. Clonal expansion was found to be greater in HLA-associated TCR beta chains than in equally common others in a later analysis. Later analysis associated a missense DCLRE1C variant with TCR beta V- and J-gene trimming. Serostatus for CMV was the only available immune exposure information.

A remark on this clone: The antigen is undetermined.

In the PCR, 60 Vbeta and 13 Jbeta primers were used. Profiled with immunoSEQ multiplex PCR; TCRdb holds only in-frame clones, not every one. The repertoire includes about 130,000 clones, about 80% of them detected once, and around 4.1% sits in the top ten. The receptor comes from a woman between 40 and 55 years old in good health and CMV-seronegative. This chain links TRBV7-2 with TRBJ1-6; D is possibly TRBD1 (5 bases). Sequenced: PBMCs. As DNA, the CDR3 is TGTGCCAGCAGCCCCCACGCGGTAGGGGCGGGATCACCCCTCCACTTT. Amino acid sequence: CASSPHAVGAGSPLHF.